The next 26 T cell receptor beta chains were all read from a single sample in a study of spatial heterogeneity in lung cancer. TCRdb recomputed calls from the 5' RACE reads with MiXCR, one row per CDR3 protein. Counted here are under 80,000 distinct CDR3 sequences, approximately 6.3% occurring once; the ten biggest clones make up around 15%. This sample's time point: sample taken at primary tumor resection. Sample: PBMCs, taken at surgery. Every receptor here comes from a female donor with early-stage non-small cell lung cancer.

CDR3 sequence reads: CASSAGTGVGGYTF. In DNA form, the CDR3 reads TGTGCCAGCTCCGCCGGGACTGGGGTAGGAGGCTACACCTTC. This chain joins TRBV12-3 or TRBV12-4 and TRBJ1-2, with D tentatively TRBD1 (5 bases). The CDR3 sequence is 14 residues long. Trimming left V 8 bases short and J 8 bases short, with 21 bases between.

This clonotype appeared many times. The chain combines TRBV28 with TRBJ2-3; TRBD1 might be the D (6 bases). Trimming stripped 3 bases from V and 1 base from J, with 11 bases between. CDR1 and CDR2 from the germline V gene are MDHEN and SYDVKM. The CDR3 spans 15 residues. The CDR3 DNA sequence: TGTGCCAGCAGTTTGGGGGCCTTAGGCACAGATACGCAGTATTTT. Its protein is CASSLGALGTDTQYF. Variable domain in full (rest from reference TRBV28 and TRBJ2-3): DVKVTQSSRYLVKRTGEKVFLECVQDMDHENMFWYRQDPGLGLRLIYFSYDVKMKEKGDIPEGYSVSREKKERFSLILESASTNQTSMYLCASSLGALGTDTQYFGPGTRLTVL.

This clonotype was seen many times. The chain couples TRBV5-1 to TRBJ2-5, with TRBD1 as a possible D gene (5 bases). The length of the CDR3 is 12 residues. V was trimmed by 4 bases and J by 1 base, leaving 5 bases between them. Germline V gene data show CDR1 as SGHRS and CDR2 as YFSETQ. The CDR3 reads CASSQGQETQYF. DNA of the CDR3: TGCGCCAGCAGCCAGGGCCAAGAGACCCAGTACTTC.

This clonotype was seen only a few times. The chain combines TRBV25-1 with TRBJ2-5; 9 bases are shared with TRBD1. The CDR3 sequence is 16 residues long. From germline, CDR1 is MGHDK and CDR2 SYGVNS. With 6 bases clipped from V and 2 bases from J, the junction kept 10 bases outside the gene matches. CDR3 sequence: CASRGSDRGRQETQYF. The CDR3 DNA follows: TGTGCCAGCAGGGGTAGCGACAGGGGGAGGCAAGAGACCCAGTACTTC.

The table lists this clonotype with a few counts. Here the CDR3 DNA reads TGTGCCAGCAGTGAAGCCATCCTAGTCTACGAGCAGTACTTC. It yields the protein CASSEAILVYEQYF. The J gene is TRBJ2-7, the V gene TRBV6-1; D gene unclear. Germline assignment: CDR1 MNHNS and CDR2 SASEGT. This CDR3 region has 14 residues. Trimming stripped 0 bases from V and 3 bases from J, with 9 bases between.

This clonotype was picked up many times. The chain uses TRBV5-1 and TRBJ2-1; 7 bases match TRBD2. The V and J ends lost 0 bases and 4 bases, in that order; junction bases with no gene match: 7. Germline V gene sequence: CDR1 SGHRS, CDR2 YFSETQ. This CDR3 region has 16 residues. CDR3 DNA: TGCGCCAGCAGCTTGGAAGGCGGGGGATTTTACAATGAGCAGTTCTTC. Translating gives CASSLEGGGFYNEQFF.

This clonotype was detected ten times or more. This chain connects TRBV6-5 to TRBJ2-2; the match to TRBD1 covers 11 bases. V lost 7 bases, J lost 3 bases, and 7 bases stayed unmatched. The CDR3 covers 16 residues. Looked up from germline, CDR1 is MNHEY and CDR2 is SVGAGI. The CDR3 coding sequence is TGTGCCAGCACCGCCGGGGACAGGGGGGACACCGGGGAGCTGTTTTTT. It is translated as CASTAGDRGDTGELFF.

This clonotype has a count of ten or more. This chain uses TRBV20-1 with TRBJ2-1; 9 positions agree with TRBD2. The CDR3 is made up of 14 amino acids. Per germline, CDR1 DFQATT and CDR2 SNEGSKA (reference sequence). The V gene end was trimmed by 5 bases and the J gene end by 3 bases; junction bases not matched to a gene: 5. CDR3 region: CSAFSGRFYNEQFF. CDR3 nucleotide sequence: TGCAGTGCTTTTAGCGGGAGATTCTACAATGAGCAGTTCTTC.

Many counts were recorded for this clonotype. V is TRBV4-2 and J is TRBJ1-2; 11 bases agree with TRBD1. Germline CDR1 LGHNA, CDR2 YNFKEQ. The CDR3 is 16 residues long. Trimming cost V 3 bases and J 3 bases; bases outside gene matches: 6. The CDR3 DNA follows: TGTGCCAGCAGCCAGGACAGGGGGCCGCTAGACTATGGCTACACCTTC. Protein: CASSQDRGPLDYGYTF.

The CDR3 region is CASTRIQGALGTGTEAFF. As DNA, the CDR3 is TGTGCCAGCACACGGATCCAGGGGGCCCTGGGAACGGGGACTGAAGCTTTCTTT. This chain uses TRBV6-1 with TRBJ1-1; 8 nucleotides line up with TRBD1. The ends lost 7 bases at V and 5 bases at J; junction bases unmatched: 21. The CDR3 is made up of 18 amino acids. Germline CDR1 MNHNS, CDR2 SASEGT.

This clonotype has only a few counts. The chain combines TRBV7-2 with TRBJ2-3; 13 positions agree with TRBD2. The CDR3 loop spans 18 amino acids. V lost 4 bases to trimming and J lost 0 bases; unmatched junction nucleotides: 7. Germline values: CDR1 SGHTA, CDR2 FQGNSA. This CDR3 is CASSSRLAGGFSTDTQYF. DNA for the CDR3: TGTGCCAGCAGCTCTCGACTAGCGGGGGGATTTAGCACAGATACGCAGTATTTT. Complete variable domain (other parts from reference TRBV7-2 and TRBJ2-3): GAGVSQSPSNKVTEKGKDVELRCDPISGHTALYWYRQSLGQGLEFLIYFQGNSAPDKSGLPSDRFSAERTGGSVSTLTIQRTQQEDSAVYLCASSSRLAGGFSTDTQYFGPGTRLTVL.

This clonotype was found many times. The rearrangement joins TRBV12-3 or TRBV12-4 to TRBJ2-2, with a possible D match to TRBD1 (5 bases). The CDR3 runs 16 residues. V lost 4 bases and J 5 bases, leaving 17 bases between the germline ends. The CDR3 DNA reads as TGTGCCAGCAGTTCCAATACCCAGGGAAGGACCGGGGAGCTGTTTTTT. Its translation is CASSSNTQGRTGELFF.

Ten or more counts support this clonotype. CDR3 nucleotides: TGTGCCAGCAGCCCCGGGACTAGCCGATACAATGAGCAGTTCTTC. Residues: CASSPGTSRYNEQFF. This chain links TRBV9 with TRBJ2-1; 9 nucleotides align to TRBD2. After removal of 4 bases from V and 4 bases from J, the junction contained 6 bases not matched to a gene. The CDR3 is 15 amino acids. From germline, CDR1 is SGDLS and CDR2 YYNGEE.

This clonotype was detected ten times or more. This rearrangement joins TRBV12-3 or TRBV12-4 to TRBJ2-7; TRBD1 is a possible D gene (6 bases). V was shortened by 3 bases and J by 7 bases, with 13 bases between the two germline ends. There are 13 residues in the CDR3. The CDR3 loop is CASSFQGTTEQYV. DNA of the CDR3: TGTGCCAGCAGTTTTCAAGGGACAACTGAGCAGTACGTC.

This clonotype was counted ten times or more. The chain has TRBV6-5 and TRBJ1-3; 8 nucleotides line up with TRBD1. The V and J ends lost 7 bases and 2 bases, in that order; junction bases with no gene match: 4. This CDR3 is built from 14 residues. Looked up from germline, CDR1 is MNHEY and CDR2 is SVGAGI. CDR3: CASIEQGAGNTIYF. In DNA, the CDR3 is TGTGCCAGCATAGAACAGGGGGCTGGAAACACCATATATTTT.

This clonotype is judged medium-sized. The chain is built from TRBV20-1 and TRBJ1-5; perhaps TRBD1 as D (6 bases). The CDR3 is 16 amino acids. From germline, CDR1 is DFQATT and CDR2 SNEGSKA (reference sequence). The ends were cut back, 2 bases at V and 7 bases at J, with 21 bases in the middle. DNA of the CDR3: TGCAGTGCTAGAAGCTACACTGGGGGGGCCGGACAGCCCCAGCATTTT. Translating gives CSARSYTGGAGQPQHF.

This clonotype was counted ten times or more. V and J are TRBV20-1 and TRBJ2-7; 10 positions agree with TRBD1. This CDR3 has 14 residues. Germline V gives CDR1 DFQATT, CDR2 SNEGSKA (reference sequence). With 4 bases clipped from V and 3 bases from J, the junction kept 6 bases outside the gene matches. For the CDR3, the DNA is TGCAGTGCTATTACCGGGACAGGGGACTACGAGCAGTACTTC. It codes for CSAITGTGDYEQYF.

This clonotype was seen a single time. V is TRBV3-1 and J is TRBJ2-5, with 12 bases fitting TRBD2. Germline V gives CDR1 LGHDT, CDR2 YNNKEL (reference sequence). This CDR3 spans 16 amino acids. V lost 4 bases and J lost 2; bases outside the gene matches: 5. CDR3 nucleotide sequence: TGTGCCAGCAGCCTGGTCGGACTAGCGGGACAAGAGACCCAGTACTTC. It translates to CASSLVGLAGQETQYF.

This clonotype was counted at least ten times. This chain uses TRBV3-1 with TRBJ2-1; 11 bases fit TRBD2. Trimming cost V 6 bases and J 7 bases; bases outside gene matches: 11. The CDR3 runs 16 residues. Germline V gives CDR1 LGHDT, CDR2 YNNKEL (reference sequence). In DNA, the CDR3 is TGTGCCAGCAGTCAGCCCGGGACTAGCGGAATTAATGAGCAGTTCTTC. This translates into CASSQPGTSGINEQFF.

The rearrangement links TRBV10-2 to TRBJ1-1; 7 bases align to TRBD1. This CDR3 has 15 residues. V lost 6 bases and J lost 2; bases outside the gene matches: 9. Germline V CDR1 and CDR2: WSHSY, SAAADI. CDR3 sequence reads: CASSLGGGFNTEAFF. In DNA form, the CDR3 reads TGCGCCAGCAGCTTGGGAGGGGGCTTTAACACTGAAGCTTTCTTT.

The sample holds a few counts of this clonotype. The chain joins TRBV9 to TRBJ1-5; D not resolved. The CDR3 sequence is 13 residues long. V lost 0 bases and J lost 9, with 10 bases in between. Germline V CDR1 and CDR2: SGDLS, YYNGEE. The CDR3 DNA sequence: TGTGCCAGCAGCGTAGTGGGATTCGGGCCCCAGCATTTT. As protein: CASSVVGFGPQHF.

A few counts support this clonotype. The CDR3 bases are TGTGCCAGCAGGGGAGGACAAAACACCGGGGAGCTGTTTTTT. As protein: CASRGGQNTGELFF. The rearrangement links TRBV2 to TRBJ2-2; a weak D match, TRBD2 (6 bases). V was trimmed by 6 bases and J by 2 bases, leaving 10 bases between them. The CDR3 runs to 14 residues. Germline loops: CDR1 SNHLY, CDR2 FYNNEI.

The rearrangement uses TRBV12-5 and TRBJ1-1, with unresolved D. This CDR3 has 13 residues. Per germline, CDR1 LGHNT and CDR2 FRNRAP. V lost 0 bases, J lost 2 bases, and 4 bases lay in between. The CDR3 loop is CASGLVGNTEAFF. The CDR3 nucleotides are TGTGCTAGTGGTTTGGTAGGAAACACTGAAGCTTTCTTT.

This clonotype was counted at least ten times. The chain carries TRBV29-1 and TRBJ1-2; D is uncertain. The germline V and J ends were trimmed by 7 bases and 3 bases, with 21 bases remaining between them. This CDR3 contains 15 residues. Germline assignment: CDR1 SQVTM and CDR2 ANQGSEA. In nucleotides, the CDR3 is TGCAGCGCTGTTGCCCCCTCCAACCCCTACTATGGCTACACCTTC. It is translated as CSAVAPSNPYYGYTF.

The chain has TRBV30 and TRBJ1-1; tentative D call: TRBD1 (5 bases). CDR1 and CDR2 (germline): GTSNPN, SVGIG (reference sequence). The CDR3 length is 14 residues. With 0 bases removed from V and 4 bases from J, the gap between germline ends came to 12 bases. The CDR3 is CAWSVGQGSTEAFF. CDR3 sequence (DNA): TGTGCCTGGAGTGTAGGGCAGGGTTCCACTGAAGCTTTCTTT.

This clonotype was counted ten times or more. This chain joins TRBV12-3 or TRBV12-4 and TRBJ2-3; the D is unclear. The CDR3 loop spans 11 amino acids. Trimming shortened V by 5 bases and J by 2 bases, and 2 bases separated the two germline ends. The CDR3 region has the DNA TGTGCCAGCAGTCTCACAGATACGCAGTATTTT. As protein: CASSLTDTQYF.